The rows below give T cell receptor beta chains drawn from one sample of a study of CD8 T cells in Susac syndrome. TCRdb itself ran the immunoSEQ multiplex PCR reads through MiXCR, one entry per CDR3 protein. The sample has 71,000 or so distinct CDR3 sequences, nearly 96% seen once; the top ten hold 0.11%. The sample taken for sequencing was CD4+ T cells from PBMCs. The receptors stem from a human donor with multiple sclerosis. The CDR3 runs from the conserved cysteine through the conserved F or W. The order of the fields is V gene, clone size, CDR3 length, CDR3 protein. Part of the rows lack a size; the others show once, few, many or a class for expanded clones.

>TRBV3-1|once|15
CASSQGATGSYEQYF
>TRBV12-3/TRBV12-4|-|16
CASSLSRRQGADEQFF
>TRBV4-1|-|15
CASSQDHRAPYEQYF
>TRBV5-4|-|14
CASSPTLAGAEQYF
>TRBV6-1|-|12
CASGTVYNEQFF
>TRBV20-1|once|12
CSARGGQETQYF
>TRBV29-1|-|16
CSVDPGGGTNTGELFF
>TRBV7-3|-|13
CASSSLAGGGQYF
>TRBV24-1|-|16
CATSDTTGSSYNEQFF
>TRBV5-4|-|15
CASSLRGPNTGELFF
>TRBV2|-|14
CASRGGRLNTEAFF
>TRBV2|-|15
CASSYRTGQGETQYF
>TRBV30|once|15
CAWSKQGHLNQPQHF
>TRBV19|-|17
CASRTGTAGDNFYGYTF
>TRBV3-1|-|15
CASSQGPPPRGTQYF
>TRBV30|-|15
CAWSVPVGGNYGYTF
>TRBV11-1|-|15
CASSSGQGAVTEAFF
>TRBV12-3/TRBV12-4|-|14
CASSLRLAVYEQFF
>TRBV9|-|16
CASSVGGGQETDTQYF
>TRBV12-3/TRBV12-4|-|13
CASSLVSRGELFF
>TRBV9|-|14
CASSSRVDSYEQYF
>TRBV7-8|-|16
CASSHPYRGRDEKLFF
>TRBV7-2|-|15
CASSLVGTGTYEQYF
>TRBV11-3|-|13
CASSLGQHGELFF
>TRBV30|-|16
CAWSVGHRTYNSPLHF
>TRBV5-1|-|15
CASSLQRGESYEQYF
>TRBV7-9|-|14
CASSLSRLEETQYF
>TRBV30|-|17
CAWSVLLRRGADEKLFF
>TRBV2|-|13
CASTTGVWETQYF
>TRBV7-3|-|15
CASSLSSGGTDTQYF
>TRBV29-1|-|14
CSVMDRADTGELFF
>TRBV7-2|once|14
CASSLGLGYQPQHF
>TRBV20-1|-|18
CSASLTSGGTYSYNEQFF
>TRBV20-1|-|15
CSARDQGGKNTEAFF
>TRBV18|-|12
CASSRTETEAFF
>TRBV9|-|13
CASSGSSGNTIYF
>TRBV29-1|-|12
CSALRGGETQYF
>TRBV3-1|-|14
CASSQLAKGETQYF
>TRBV7-3|-|14
CASSGTGYLDTQYF
>TRBV2|-|14
CASTPEGVNTEAFF
>TRBV6-1|-|13
CASRDRGWLEAFF
>TRBV6-1|once|12
CASSEVAIEQFF
>TRBV11-1|-|15
CASSPNRDRAYEQYF
>TRBV3-1|-|11
CASGRGYEQYF
>TRBV7-8|-|14
CASSPRRVRYEQYF